Listed below are T cell receptor beta chains from one sample, sequenced in a study of cytomegalovirus exposure and HLA in healthy donors. Method: immunoSEQ multiplex PCR; TCRdb's copy keeps in-frame clones and lacks some. In the table there are 110,000 to 150,000 clones, about 94% of which are singletons. What was sequenced was PBMCs. The origin of the receptors is a man younger than 35 in good health and CMV-seropositive. Each CDR3 is given with its conserved first and last residue. The D gene is left open where the match is weak. For some rows the clone size is stated as once, few or many, or as a class when expanded; others skip it.

.,TRBJ2-7,TRBV27,.,TGTGCCAGCAGTTTTGTAAGTGGGCCGAACGAGCAGTACTTC,CASSFVSGPNEQYF
.,TRBJ1-4,TRBV15,.,TGTGCCACCAGCACAGGGACACTTAATGAAAAACTGTTTTTT,CATSTGTLNEKLFF
.,TRBJ2-1,TRBV7-9,TRBD2,TGTGCCAGCACCTTACTAGCGGGAGCTATGGGTGAGCAGTTCTTC,CASTLLAGAMGEQFF
.,TRBJ1-1,TRBV11-3,.,TGTGCCAGCAGCTTGGGGCAGGGAAGGAACACTGAAGCTTTCTTT,CASSLGQGRNTEAFF
.,TRBJ2-1,TRBV6-5,.,TGTGCCAGCAGCAGAGGCTGGATCTACAATGAGCAGTTCTTC,CASSRGWIYNEQFF
.,TRBJ2-1,TRBV5-5,TRBD2,TGTGCCAGCAGCTTGGTTGGCGGTGGAGTAGCGGGAGTCGGGTACAATGAGCAGTTCTTC,CASSLVGGGVAGVGYNEQFF
.,TRBJ2-7,TRBV5-5,TRBD2,TGTGCCAGCAGCTTGGATTGGGGGGGCTACGAGCAGTACTTC,CASSLDWGGYEQYF
.,TRBJ2-7,TRBV30,TRBD2,TGTGCCTGGAGTGTGGGACTAGCCTACGAGCAGTACTTC,CAWSVGLAYEQYF
few,TRBJ2-5,TRBV27,.,TGTGCCAGCAGTCCCATGGCCCGTAACTTC,CASSPMARNF
.,TRBJ2-7,TRBV6-5,.,TGTGCCAGCAGTTACGGCGGCAACCTCTACGAGCAGTACTTC,CASSYGGNLYEQYF
.,TRBJ1-2,TRBV10-3,.,TGTGCCATCAGTCGAGAACAGGGAGCTAACTATGGCTACACCTTC,CAISREQGANYGYTF
.,TRBJ1-5,TRBV4-2,TRBD1,TGTGCCAGCAGCCAGCCGGGACAGGGGGCCAAGCCCCAGCATTTT,CASSQPGQGAKPQHF
.,TRBJ1-1,TRBV28,.,TGTGCCAGCAGATCAACATTATTTGAAGCTTTCTTT,CASRSTLFEAFF
.,TRBJ2-1,TRBV7-9,.,TGTGCCAGCAGCTTAGGGCCCTACAATGAGCAGTTCTTC,CASSLGPYNEQFF
.,TRBJ1-1,TRBV11-3,.,TGTGCCAGCAGCTCAACCCGACGCGGCAGGAACACTGAAGCTTTCTTT,CASSSTRRGRNTEAFF
.,TRBJ1-6,TRBV5-4,.,TGTGCCAGCAGCGCCGGCTCCTCTGGGACAATGACACCCCTCCACTTT,CASSAGSSGTMTPLHF
once,TRBJ2-1,TRBV19,TRBD2,TGTGCCAGTAGTCAGCTAGCGGGAGTATACAATGAGCAGTTCTTC,CASSQLAGVYNEQFF
.,TRBJ1-2,TRBV10-3,TRBD1,TGTGCCATCAGTGAAAAGGGACGGCAGGGGGCCTATGGCTACACCTTC,CAISEKGRQGAYGYTF
.,TRBJ1-2,TRBV7-9,.,TGTGCCAGCAGCTTAGGAGGGCCAGGGGACTATGGCTACACCTTC,CASSLGGPGDYGYTF